This T cell receptor (beta chain) was retrieved from a study of T cells in Graves' hyperthyroidism and ophthalmopathy. About the research overall: At initial diagnosis, before any treatment had begun, peripheral blood was obtained.

The germline V gene encodes CDR1 SGHRS and CDR2 YFSETQ. Unmatched junction bases numbered 9, after V lost 4 bases and J lost 5 bases. This CDR3 has 15 residues. Each person with ophthalmopathy scored at least 3 on the Clinical Activity Score, reached NOSPECS grade 4 or higher, and had been ill under 3 months. Diagnoses used clinical symptoms, serum thyroxine and TRAb, thyroid ultrasound and orbital computed tomography. It was RNA transcripts that yielded the amplified TCR beta CDR3 regions. Carried out on the TCR CDR3, a first-round RT-PCR used the HTBI primer set. TCRdb reprocessed the multiplex PCR reads with MiXCR, giving one entry per CDR3 protein. This table has more than 350,000 distinct CDR3 sequences, about 15% appearing once. In its sample, this clonotype was seen many times.

The sample comprised blood. The receptor's source is a woman in her fifties or sixties with Graves' ophthalmopathy. The rearrangement links TRBV5-1 to TRBJ2-5; 9 nucleotides align to TRBD2. CDR3 DNA sequence: TGCGCCAGCAGCGCGGGACTAGCTTTAAAGGAGACCCAGTACTTC. As protein: CASSAGLALKETQYF.